This TCR beta chain appears in the sequencing data of a study of T cell clonality in common variable immunodeficiency. Assay: immunoSEQ multiplex PCR; the TCRdb copy retains only in-frame clones and omits some. The specimen has approximately 17,000 clones, none found just once. General study points: Reportedly, TCR beta sequences from common variable immunodeficiency showed fewer deletions and N-nucleotide insertions.

V gave up 3 bases and J gave up 6 bases, with 9 bases separating them. CDR3 length: 12 amino acids. Germline V gives CDR1 SGHRS, CDR2 YFSETQ. There are many counts of this clone. Its antigen remains unknown. The read gets to within 3 residues of the CDR3 end, and the germline J gene fills in the rest. Most patients and controls had Caucasian heritage. The chain couples TRBV5-1 to TRBJ2-5; D is unclear. What was sequenced was peripheral blood mononuclear cells. The clonotype was recovered from a human donor with common variable immunodeficiency. Partial CDR3 DNA: TGCGCCAGCAGCTCCAACCAGAAGACC. Its translation: CASSSNQKT. The CDR3 in full is CASSSNQKTQYF.